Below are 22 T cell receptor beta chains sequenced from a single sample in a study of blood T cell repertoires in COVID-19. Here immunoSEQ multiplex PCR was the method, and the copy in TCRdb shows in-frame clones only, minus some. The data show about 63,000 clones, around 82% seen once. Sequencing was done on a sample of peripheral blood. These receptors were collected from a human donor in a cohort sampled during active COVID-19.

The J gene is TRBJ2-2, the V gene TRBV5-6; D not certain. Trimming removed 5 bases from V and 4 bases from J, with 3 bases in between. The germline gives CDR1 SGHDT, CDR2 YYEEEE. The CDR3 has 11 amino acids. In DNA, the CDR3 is TGTGCCAGCAGTAGCACCGGGGAGCTGTTTTTT. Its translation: CASSSTGELFF.

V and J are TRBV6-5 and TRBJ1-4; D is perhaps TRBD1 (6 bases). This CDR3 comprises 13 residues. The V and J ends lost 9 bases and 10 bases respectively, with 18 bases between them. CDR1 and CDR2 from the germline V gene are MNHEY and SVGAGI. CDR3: CASQSGGGRKLFF. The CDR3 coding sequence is TGTGCCAGTCAGTCGGGGGGCGGCAGAAAACTGTTTTTT.

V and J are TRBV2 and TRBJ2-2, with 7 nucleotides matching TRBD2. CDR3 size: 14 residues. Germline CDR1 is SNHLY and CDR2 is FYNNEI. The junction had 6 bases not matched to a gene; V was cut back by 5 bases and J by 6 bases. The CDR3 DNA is TGTGCCAGCAGTACCGGGGGAGGGTCCGGGGAGCTGTTTTTT. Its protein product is CASSTGGGSGELFF.

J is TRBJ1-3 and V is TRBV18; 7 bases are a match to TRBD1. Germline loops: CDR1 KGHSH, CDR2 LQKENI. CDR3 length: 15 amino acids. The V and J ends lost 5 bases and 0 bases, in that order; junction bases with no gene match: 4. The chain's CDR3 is CASSAGQSSGNTIYF. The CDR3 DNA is TGTGCCAGCTCAGCGGGACAGAGCTCTGGAAACACCATATATTTT. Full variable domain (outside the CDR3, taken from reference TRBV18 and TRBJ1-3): NAGVMQNPRHLVRRRGQEARLRCSPMKGHSHVYWYRQLPEEGLKFMVYLQKENIIDESGMPKERFSAEFPKEGPSILRIQQVVRGDSAAYFCASSAGQSSGNTIYFGEGSWLTVV.

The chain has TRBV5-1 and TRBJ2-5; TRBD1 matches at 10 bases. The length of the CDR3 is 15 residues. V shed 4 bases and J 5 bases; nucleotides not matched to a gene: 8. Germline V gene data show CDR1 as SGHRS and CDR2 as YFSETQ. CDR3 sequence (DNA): TGCGCCAGCAGCACGGACAGGGGGTTTAGGGAGACCCAGTACTTC. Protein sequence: CASSTDRGFRETQYF. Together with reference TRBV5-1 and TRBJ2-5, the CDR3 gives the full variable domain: KAGVTQTPRYLIKTRGQQVTLSCSPISGHRSVSWYQQTPGQGLQFLFEYFSETQRNKGNFPGRFSGRQFSNSRSEMNVSTLELGDSALYLCASSTDRGFRETQYFGPGTRLLVL.

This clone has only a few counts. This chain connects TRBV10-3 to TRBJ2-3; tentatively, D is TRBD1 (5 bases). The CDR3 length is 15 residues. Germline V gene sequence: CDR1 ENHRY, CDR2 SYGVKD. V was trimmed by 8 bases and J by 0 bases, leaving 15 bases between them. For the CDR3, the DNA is TGTGCCATCGGGGCCCAGGGTAGTAGCACAGATACGCAGTATTTT. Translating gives CAIGAQGSSTDTQYF.

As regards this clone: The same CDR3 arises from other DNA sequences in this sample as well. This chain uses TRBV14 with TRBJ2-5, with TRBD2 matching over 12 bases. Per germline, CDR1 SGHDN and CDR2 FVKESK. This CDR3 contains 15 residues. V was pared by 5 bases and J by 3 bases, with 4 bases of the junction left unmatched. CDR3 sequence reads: CASSYRLAGEETQYF. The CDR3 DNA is TGTGCCAGCAGCTACAGACTAGCGGGAGAAGAGACCCAGTACTTC. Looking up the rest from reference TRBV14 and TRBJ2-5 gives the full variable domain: EAGVTQFPSHSVIEKGQTVTLRCDPISGHDNLYWYRRVMGKEIKFLLHFVKESKQDESGMPNNRFLAERTGGTYSTLKVQPAELEDSGVYFCASSYRLAGEETQYFGPGTRLLVL.

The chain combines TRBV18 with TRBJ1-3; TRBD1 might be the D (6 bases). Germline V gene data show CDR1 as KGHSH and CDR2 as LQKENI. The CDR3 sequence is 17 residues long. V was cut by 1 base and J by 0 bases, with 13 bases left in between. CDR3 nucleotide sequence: TGTGCCAGCTCACCACAGGGGGGGCATCGCTCTGGAAACACCATATATTTT. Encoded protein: CASSPQGGHRSGNTIYF.

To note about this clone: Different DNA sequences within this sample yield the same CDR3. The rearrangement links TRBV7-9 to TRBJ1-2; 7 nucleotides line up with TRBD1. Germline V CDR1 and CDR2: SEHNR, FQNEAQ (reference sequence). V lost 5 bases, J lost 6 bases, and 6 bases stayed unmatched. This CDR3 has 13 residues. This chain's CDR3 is CASSLRDRDGYTF. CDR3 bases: TGTGCCAGCAGCCTCCGGGACAGAGATGGCTACACCTTC.

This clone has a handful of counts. The DNA of the CDR3 is TGTGCCAGCAGCCACGCAGACTTTAGTGGCTACACCTTC. Translating gives CASSHADFSGYTF. V usage is TRBV3-1 (or the pseudogene TRBV3-2) and J usage is TRBJ1-2; D unresolved. Germline V gives CDR1 LGHDT, CDR2 YNNKEL (reference sequence). The CDR3 consists of 13 residues. Trimming took 3 bases from V and 7 from J, leaving 12 bases between them.

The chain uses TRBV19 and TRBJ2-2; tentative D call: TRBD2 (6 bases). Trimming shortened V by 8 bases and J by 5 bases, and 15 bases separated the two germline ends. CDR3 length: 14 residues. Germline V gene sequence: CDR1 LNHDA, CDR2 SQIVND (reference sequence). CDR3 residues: CASRSAGMTGELFF. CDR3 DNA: TGTGCCAGTCGTTCCGCGGGAATGACCGGGGAGCTGTTTTTT.

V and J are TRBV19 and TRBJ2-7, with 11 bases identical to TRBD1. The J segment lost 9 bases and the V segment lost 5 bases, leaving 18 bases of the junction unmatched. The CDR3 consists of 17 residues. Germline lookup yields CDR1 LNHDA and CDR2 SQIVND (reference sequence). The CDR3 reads CASSGTAGTGGRLGQYF. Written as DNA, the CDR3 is TGTGCCAGTAGTGGCACCGCCGGGACAGGGGGGAGGCTGGGGCAGTACTTC. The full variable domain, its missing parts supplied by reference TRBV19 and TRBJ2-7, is DGGITQSPKYLFRKEGQNVTLSCEQNLNHDAMYWYRQDPGQGLRLIYYSQIVNDFQKGDIAEGYSVSREKKESFPLTVTSAQKNPTAFYLCASSGTAGTGGRLGQYFGPGTRLTVT.

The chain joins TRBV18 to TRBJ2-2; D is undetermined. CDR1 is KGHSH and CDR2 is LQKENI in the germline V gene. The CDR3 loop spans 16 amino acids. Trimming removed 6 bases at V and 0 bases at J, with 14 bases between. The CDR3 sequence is CASSARSPTNTGELFF. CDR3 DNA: TGTGCCAGCTCGGCGCGGAGCCCGACGAACACCGGGGAGCTGTTTTTT.

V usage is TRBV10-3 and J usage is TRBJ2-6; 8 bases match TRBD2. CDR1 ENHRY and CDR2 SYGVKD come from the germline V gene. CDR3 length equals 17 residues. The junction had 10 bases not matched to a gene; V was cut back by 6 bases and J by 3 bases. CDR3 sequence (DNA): TGTGCCATCAGGGGAGGCGGAGCGGGAGATGGGGCCAACGTCCTGACTTTC. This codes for CAIRGGGAGDGANVLTF.

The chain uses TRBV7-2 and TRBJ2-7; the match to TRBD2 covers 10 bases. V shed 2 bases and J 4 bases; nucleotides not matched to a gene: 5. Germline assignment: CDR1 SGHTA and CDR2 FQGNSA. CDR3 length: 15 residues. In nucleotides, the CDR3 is TGTGCCAGCAGCTTAAGTAGCGGGGGGACTTACGAGCAGTACTTC. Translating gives CASSLSSGGTYEQYF.

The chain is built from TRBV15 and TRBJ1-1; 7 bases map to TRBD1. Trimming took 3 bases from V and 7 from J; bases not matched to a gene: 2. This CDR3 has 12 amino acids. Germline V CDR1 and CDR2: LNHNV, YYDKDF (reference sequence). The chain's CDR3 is CATSSPGGEAFF. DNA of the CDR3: TGTGCCACCAGCAGCCCAGGGGGTGAAGCTTTCTTT.

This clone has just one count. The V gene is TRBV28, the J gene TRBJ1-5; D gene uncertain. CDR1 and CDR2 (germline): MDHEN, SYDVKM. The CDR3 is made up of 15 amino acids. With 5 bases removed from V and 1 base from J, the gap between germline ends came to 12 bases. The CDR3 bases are TGTGCCAGCAGTCCGTACACCCAGAGCAATCAGCCCCAGCATTTT. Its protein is CASSPYTQSNQPQHF.

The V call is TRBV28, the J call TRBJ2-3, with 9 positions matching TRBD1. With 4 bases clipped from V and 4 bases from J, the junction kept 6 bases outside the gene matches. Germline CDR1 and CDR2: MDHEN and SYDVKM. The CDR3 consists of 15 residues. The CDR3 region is CASSSPGQGPDTQYF. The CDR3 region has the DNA TGTGCCAGCAGTTCTCCGGGACAGGGTCCAGATACGCAGTATTTT.

Here the CDR3 DNA reads TGTGCTAGTGGTTTGGCCGGGACTAGCGGGAGGGCCGCCGGGGAGCTGTTTTTT. Translation: CASGLAGTSGRAAGELFF. J is TRBJ2-2 and V is TRBV12-5, with 16 nucleotides matching TRBD2. This CDR3 is 18 amino acids long. The trim removed 1 base at V and 6 bases at J, leaving 5 bases unmatched. The V gene's germline CDR1 is LGHNT and CDR2 FRNRAP.

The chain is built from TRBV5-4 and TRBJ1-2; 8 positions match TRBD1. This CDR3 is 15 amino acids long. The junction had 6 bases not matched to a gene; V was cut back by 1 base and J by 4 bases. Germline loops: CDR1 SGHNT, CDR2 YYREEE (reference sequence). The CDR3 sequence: CASSLRRTGSYGYTF. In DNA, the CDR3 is TGTGCCAGCAGCTTGCGACGGACAGGGTCCTATGGCTACACCTTC.

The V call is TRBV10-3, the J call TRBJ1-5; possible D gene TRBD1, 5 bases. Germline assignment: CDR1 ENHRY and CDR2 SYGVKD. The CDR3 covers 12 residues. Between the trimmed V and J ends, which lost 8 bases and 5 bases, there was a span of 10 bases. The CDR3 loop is CAIGGKDQPQHF. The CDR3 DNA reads TGTGCCATCGGGGGGAAAGATCAGCCCCAGCATTTT.

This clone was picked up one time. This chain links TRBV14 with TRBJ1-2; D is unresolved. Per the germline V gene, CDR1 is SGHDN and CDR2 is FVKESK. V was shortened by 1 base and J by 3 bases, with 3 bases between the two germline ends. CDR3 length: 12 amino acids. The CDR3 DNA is TGTGCCAGCAGCCAAGTCGACTATGGCTACACCTTC. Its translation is CASSQVDYGYTF.